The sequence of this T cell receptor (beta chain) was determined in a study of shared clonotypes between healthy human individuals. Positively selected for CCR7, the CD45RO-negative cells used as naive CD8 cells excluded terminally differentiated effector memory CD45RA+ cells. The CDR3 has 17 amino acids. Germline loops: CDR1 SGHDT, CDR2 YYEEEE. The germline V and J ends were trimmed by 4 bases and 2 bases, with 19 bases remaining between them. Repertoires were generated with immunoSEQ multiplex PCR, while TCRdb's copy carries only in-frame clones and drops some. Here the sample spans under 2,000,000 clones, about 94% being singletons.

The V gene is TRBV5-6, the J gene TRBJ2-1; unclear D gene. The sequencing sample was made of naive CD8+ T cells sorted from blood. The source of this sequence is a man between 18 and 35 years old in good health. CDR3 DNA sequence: TGTGCCAGCAGCCATGACTCCCACCTAGAGACCTACAATGAGCAGTTCTTC. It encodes CASSHDSHLETYNEQFF.